A selection of T cell receptor beta chains follows, all from one sample in a study of cytomegalovirus exposure and HLA in healthy donors. Profiled with immunoSEQ multiplex PCR; TCRdb holds only in-frame clones, not every one. This table has roughly 170,000 clones, about 86% appearing once. The source material was PBMCs. The source is a woman aged 30 to 39 in good health and CMV-seronegative. CDR3s include the opening cysteine and the closing phenylalanine or tryptophan. Fields, in order: V gene, D gene, J gene, clone size, CDR3 length, CDR3 protein, CDR3 DNA. A D gene is named only where the DNA matches it firmly. Size is omitted from some rows. Given values are once, few, many or a class for expanded clones.

V: TRBV6-6; D: TRBD2; J: TRBJ2-7; size: .; length: 16; CDR3: CASSYSDRDYSYEQYF; DNA: TGTGCCAGCAGTTACTCGGACCGGGACTACTCCTACGAGCAGTACTTC
V: TRBV7-9; D: .; J: TRBJ1-2; size: .; length: 12; CDR3: CASSLFSYGYTF; DNA: TGTGCCAGCAGCTTATTCAGTTATGGCTACACCTTC
V: TRBV4-1; D: TRBD1; J: TRBJ2-6; size: once; length: 16; CDR3: CASSQGQGAGANGLTF; DNA: TGCGCCAGCAGCCAAGGACAGGGGGCTGGGGCCAACGGCCTGACTTTC
V: TRBV4-1; D: .; J: TRBJ2-3; size: few; length: 13; CDR3: CASSQGEMNTQYF; DNA: TGCGCCAGCAGCCAAGGAGAGATGAATACGCAGTATTTT
V: TRBV11-2; D: TRBD2; J: TRBJ2-1; size: .; length: 15; CDR3: CASSFGLAEYNEQFF; DNA: TGTGCCAGCAGCTTCGGGCTAGCGGAATACAATGAGCAGTTCTTC
V: TRBV21-1; D: .; J: TRBJ1-6; size: .; length: 17; CDR3: CASSKNRDRGLNSPLHF; DNA: TGTGCCAGCAGCAAAAACCGGGACAGGGGGCTTAATTCACCCCTCCACTTT
V: TRBV5-1; D: .; J: TRBJ2-5; size: .; length: 14; CDR3: CASSPLATKETQYF; DNA: TGCGCCAGCAGCCCCCTAGCGACTAAAGAGACCCAGTACTTC
V: TRBV9; D: .; J: TRBJ2-3; size: .; length: 16; CDR3: CASSPPLSPSTDTQYF; DNA: TGTGCCAGCAGCCCCCCACTTTCTCCTAGCACAGATACGCAGTATTTT
V: TRBV4-1; D: TRBD1; J: TRBJ2-7; size: .; length: 15; CDR3: CASSQGDRGNYEQYF; DNA: TGCGCCAGCAGCCAAGGAGACAGGGGGAACTACGAGCAGTACTTC
V: TRBV20-1; D: .; J: TRBJ1-5; size: .; length: 11; CDR3: CSAAQGKPQHF; DNA: TGCAGTGCTGCCCAGGGTAAGCCCCAGCATTTT
V: TRBV28; D: TRBD1; J: TRBJ1-1; size: .; length: 13; CDR3: CASTTVTGEEAFF; DNA: TGTGCCAGTACTACGGTGACAGGGGAAGAAGCTTTCTTT
V: TRBV5-1; D: .; J: TRBJ1-3; size: .; length: 16; CDR3: CASSLAPGGSGNTIYF; DNA: TGCGCCAGCAGCTTGGCTCCGGGAGGGTCTGGAAACACCATATATTTT
V: TRBV4-1; D: TRBD1; J: TRBJ2-1; size: .; length: 16; CDR3: CASSQPGTGFYNEQFF; DNA: TGCGCCAGCAGCCAACCCGGGACAGGATTTTACAATGAGCAGTTCTTC
V: TRBV6-5; D: .; J: TRBJ2-3; size: .; length: 16; CDR3: CASSYSVAARTDTQYF; DNA: TGTGCCAGCAGTTACTCCGTTGCGGCTAGGACAGATACGCAGTATTTT
V: TRBV27; D: TRBD1; J: TRBJ2-7; size: .; length: 16; CDR3: CASSRTLGTGTYEQYF; DNA: TGTGCCAGCAGTCGGACTCTAGGGACAGGGACCTACGAGCAGTACTTC
V: TRBV6-1; D: TRBD1; J: TRBJ2-1; size: .; length: 15; CDR3: CASSVGGQGFNEQFF; DNA: TGTGCCAGCAGTGTAGGGGGACAGGGGTTCAATGAGCAGTTCTTC
V: TRBV7-6; D: TRBD1; J: TRBJ2-7; size: .; length: 15; CDR3: CASSRGTGGTYEQYF; DNA: TGTGCCAGCAGCCGAGGGACAGGGGGCACCTACGAGCAGTACTTC
V: TRBV5-1; D: TRBD2; J: TRBJ2-5; size: .; length: 15; CDR3: CASRPTSGLAETQYF; DNA: TGCGCCAGTCGTCCGACTAGCGGGTTAGCAGAGACCCAGTACTTC
V: TRBV5-4; D: TRBD1; J: TRBJ1-2; size: .; length: 15; CDR3: CASSPGTGGDGGYTF; DNA: TGTGCCAGCAGCCCAGGGACAGGGGGCGATGGTGGCTACACCTTC
V: TRBV7-6; D: .; J: TRBJ2-7; size: .; length: 14; CDR3: CASSFGQGYYEQYF; DNA: TGTGCCAGCAGCTTTGGGCAGGGTTACTACGAGCAGTACTTC
V: TRBV19; D: TRBD1; J: TRBJ2-1; size: .; length: 14; CDR3: CASCDRAPYNEQFF; DNA: TGTGCCAGTTGTGACAGGGCGCCCTACAATGAGCAGTTCTTC
V: TRBV6-6; D: .; J: TRBJ1-2; size: .; length: 12; CDR3: CASSLQGIGYTF; DNA: TGTGCCAGCAGCTTGCAGGGAATTGGCTACACCTTC
V: TRBV18; D: .; J: TRBJ1-1; size: .; length: 13; CDR3: CASSQGHYTEAFF; DNA: TGTGCCAGCTCACAGGGGCACTACACTGAAGCTTTCTTT
V: TRBV5-1; D: TRBD1; J: TRBJ1-3; size: once; length: 16; CDR3: CASSSTGPLSGNTIYF; DNA: TGCGCCAGCAGCTCGACAGGGCCCCTCTCTGGAAACACCATATATTTT
V: TRBV7-9; D: TRBD2; J: TRBJ2-1; size: once; length: 17; CDR3: CASSLEGLAGGYNEQFF; DNA: TGTGCCAGCAGCTTAGAGGGACTAGCGGGAGGGTACAATGAGCAGTTCTTC
V: TRBV7-9; D: TRBD1; J: TRBJ2-5; size: few; length: 15; CDR3: CASSLWTGARETQYF; DNA: TGTGCCAGCAGCCTCTGGACAGGGGCCCGGGAGACCCAGTACTTC
V: TRBV19; D: .; J: TRBJ1-3; size: .; length: 12; CDR3: CAVPASSPAIYF; DNA: TGTGCTGTTCCCGCGTCAAGCCCCGCCATATATTTT
V: TRBV5-1; D: .; J: TRBJ2-3; size: .; length: 15; CDR3: CASSFGITAGGTQYF; DNA: TGCGCCAGCAGCTTTGGTATCACAGCCGGGGGTACGCAGTATTTT
V: TRBV4-3; D: .; J: TRBJ1-2; size: .; length: 12; CDR3: CASSSQGYGYTF; DNA: TGCGCCAGCAGCTCCCAGGGCTATGGCTACACCTTC
V: TRBV7-9; D: .; J: TRBJ2-7; size: .; length: 19; CDR3: CASSLAPAGSRGRSYEQYF; DNA: TGTGCCAGCAGCTTAGCGCCAGCGGGCTCACGTGGAAGGTCCTACGAGCAGTACTTC
V: TRBV10-1; D: TRBD2; J: TRBJ2-3; size: .; length: 17; CDR3: CASSDYWLAGRTDTQYF; DNA: TGCGCCAGCAGTGATTATTGGCTAGCGGGGAGAACAGATACGCAGTATTTT